Following are 29 T cell receptor beta chains from one sample sequenced in a study of T-cell memory formation after mild COVID-19. TCRdb analysed the 5' RACE reads with MiXCR anew, one entry per CDR3 protein. In the table there are 75,000 to 95,000 distinct CDR3 sequences, 10% to 15% of which are singletons. Sequenced input: PBMCs or a T cell subset sorted from them (not recorded which). The receptor source for this set is an adult woman who had mild COVID-19 (a few samples of this study predate the infection). Cell type and time point are not known.

This clonotype was found a few times. The rearrangement uses TRBV12-3 or TRBV12-4 and TRBJ2-7, with 9 bases that match TRBD2. CDR3 length equals 14 residues. V gave up 5 bases and J gave up 1 base; unmatched junction bases: 3. In DNA, the CDR3 is TGTGCCAGCAGTGCTAGCGGGATTTCCTACGAGCAGTACTTC. As protein: CASSASGISYEQYF.

V is TRBV28 and J is TRBJ2-4; D tentatively fits TRBD1 or TRBD2 (6 bases each). V shed 5 bases and J shed 5 bases, with 19 bases lying between them. The CDR3 is made up of 16 amino acids. CDR1 MDHEN and CDR2 SYDVKM come from the germline V gene. The CDR3 DNA follows: TGTGCCAGCAGTGGGGGGCTTGCGTCGGATCAAAACATTCAGTACTTC. It specifies CASSGGLASDQNIQYF.

This clonotype was counted between two and nine times. One end of the junction varies from germline; a read error may be responsible. The chain recombines TRBV20-1 with TRBJ2-3; no definite D call. There are 9 residues in the CDR3. CDR1 DFQATT and CDR2 SNEGSKA come from the germline V gene (reference sequence). CDR3 coding DNA: TGCAGTGCCGGCCTACTCGGCCTATTT. Translating gives CSAGLLGLF.

This chain uses TRBV7-6 with TRBJ1-2, with 10 bases matching TRBD1. Germline CDR1 and CDR2: SGHVS and FNYEAQ. Trimming at V came to 3 bases and at J to 5 bases, leaving 12 bases not matched to a gene. The CDR3 consists of 17 residues. The DNA of the CDR3 is TGTGCCAGCAGCTTGCCCCCCGGGACAGGGGATGATTATGGCTACACCTTC. It is translated as CASSLPPGTGDDYGYTF. Using reference TRBV7-6 and TRBJ1-2 for the parts outside the CDR3, the full variable domain is GAGVSQSPRYKVTKRGQDVALRCDPISGHVSLYWYRQALGQGPEFLTYFNYEAQQDKSGLPNDRFSAERPEGSISTLTIQRTEQRDSAMYRCASSLPPGTGDDYGYTFGSGTRLTVV.

V and J are TRBV25-1 and TRBJ2-7; D might be TRBD2 (5 bases). The germline CDR1 and CDR2 sequences are MGHDK and SYGVNS. This CDR3 comprises 17 residues. V lost 4 bases and J lost 3, with 22 bases in between. The CDR3 loop reads CASSASYGRAGRYEQYF. CDR3 nucleotide sequence: TGTGCCAGCAGTGCCTCGTATGGGCGGGCAGGACGCTACGAGCAGTACTTC.

V and J are TRBV5-1 and TRBJ1-2, with unresolved D. Trimming cost V 0 bases and J 8 bases, with 14 bases left between them. This CDR3 contains 14 residues. Germline CDR1 reads SGHRS; CDR2 reads YFSETQ. The CDR3 nucleotides are TGCGCCAGCAGCTTGGAAATAAGGGTTGACGGCTACACCTTC. Its protein product is CASSLEIRVDGYTF.

This chain uses TRBV7-9 with TRBJ2-3; tentative D call: TRBD1 (7 bases). The germline V and J ends were trimmed by 0 bases and 9 bases, with 16 bases remaining between them. The length of the CDR3 is 15 residues. The germline gives CDR1 SEHNR, CDR2 FQNEAQ (reference sequence). The CDR3 region is CASSLARQGGGTQYF. The CDR3 bases are TGTGCCAGCAGCTTAGCGCGACAGGGAGGCGGCACGCAGTATTTT.

The J gene is TRBJ2-7, the V gene TRBV5-4; 8 bases fit TRBD2. CDR1 is SGHNT, CDR2 YYREEE, per germline (reference sequence). The CDR3 is 15 amino acids. The V segment lost 3 bases and the J segment 1 base; nucleotides outside the gene matches: 6. CDR3 DNA sequence: TGTGCCAGCAGCTCGCCGGGACTAGGATCCTACGAGCAGTACTTC. Protein product: CASSSPGLGSYEQYF.

The rearrangement links TRBV19 to TRBJ2-1; the D gene could be TRBD1 or TRBD2 (5 bases each). The CDR3 length is 12 residues. The germline V gene has CDR1 LNHDA and CDR2 SQIVND (reference sequence). Trimming shortened V by 6 bases and J by 9 bases, and 12 bases separated the two germline ends. The CDR3 sequence: CASRYTGTEQFF. In nucleotides, the CDR3 is TGTGCCAGTAGATATACGGGGACTGAGCAGTTCTTC.

This chain joins TRBV20-1 and TRBJ1-1, with D perhaps TRBD1 (6 bases). The V end was cut by 1 base, the J end by 1 base, with 16 bases between. This CDR3 region has 16 residues. Per germline, CDR1 DFQATT and CDR2 SNEGSKA (reference sequence). The CDR3 DNA is TGCAGTGCTAGAGGCCCAACGCAGACAGGGAACACTGAAGCTTTCTTT. It encodes CSARGPTQTGNTEAFF.

This clonotype was seen a few times. The chain recombines TRBV12-3 or TRBV12-4 with TRBJ2-7; D possibly corresponds to TRBD1 (6 bases). This CDR3 has 15 amino acids. V lost 4 bases and J lost 0, with 13 bases in between. Here the CDR3 reads CASSSATGSSYEQYF. CDR3 sequence (DNA): TGTGCCAGCAGTTCCGCCACAGGGAGCTCCTACGAGCAGTACTTC.

The chain couples TRBV20-1 to TRBJ1-2; unclear D gene. The CDR3 length is 12 residues. Germline V gene lookup returns CDR1 DFQATT and CDR2 SNEGSKA (reference sequence). The V end was cut by 2 bases, the J end by 4 bases, with 8 bases between. CDR3 bases: TGCAGTGCTAGATCTCCGTCCTATGGCTACACCTTC. Amino acids: CSARSPSYGYTF.

The chain employs TRBV6-4 and TRBJ2-3, with 13 bases fitting TRBD2. The V and J ends lost 2 bases and 4 bases, in that order; junction bases with no gene match: 0. Germline V gene lookup returns CDR1 MRHNA and CDR2 SNTAGT. The CDR3 length is 15 residues. The chain's CDR3 is CASSDTSGGADTQYF. The CDR3 bases are TGTGCCAGCAGTGACACTAGCGGGGGGGCAGATACGCAGTATTTT.

This chain uses TRBV7-9 with TRBJ2-7, with TRBD1 matching 7 bases. The CDR3 is 13 amino acids. The germline V gene encodes CDR1 SEHNR and CDR2 FQNEAQ (reference sequence). V was clipped by 3 bases and J by 2 bases; unmatched bases: 1. The DNA of the CDR3 is TGTGCCAGCAGCTTCACAGGGGCCTACGAGCAGTACTTC. It yields the protein CASSFTGAYEQYF.

V gene TRBV6-2 or TRBV6-3 combines with J gene TRBJ2-7; weak D call: TRBD1 (6 bases). CDR1 and CDR2 (germline): MNHEY, SVGEGT. The CDR3 is 18 residues long. V was clipped by 2 bases and J by 1 base, with 21 bases between them. The DNA for the CDR3 is TGTGCCAGCAGTTACCGGACCAGCCTAAACAGGGATTCCTACGAGCAGTACTTC. This codes for CASSYRTSLNRDSYEQYF.

This clonotype has a handful of counts. The chain employs TRBV27 and TRBJ1-5; no clear D. This CDR3 is built from 15 residues. Germline V CDR1 and CDR2: MNHEY, SMNVEV (reference sequence). The V gene lost 1 base and the J gene lost 0 bases, with 7 bases spanning the gap. The CDR3 DNA is TGTGCCAGCAGTTTATGGGAGGATAGCAATCAGCCCCAGCATTTT. Amino acid sequence: CASSLWEDSNQPQHF.

Many counts were recorded for this clonotype. The chain uses TRBV5-6 and TRBJ2-7; 8 bases fit TRBD1. The trim removed 3 bases at V and 3 bases at J, leaving 5 bases unmatched. Germline V gives CDR1 SGHDT, CDR2 YYEEEE. The CDR3 contains 14 residues. CDR3 nucleotides: TGTGCCAGCAGCTCGGACAGGGCGAGCTACGAGCAGTACTTC. This translates into CASSSDRASYEQYF.

V is TRBV14 and J is TRBJ1-1; unclear D gene. This CDR3 is 15 amino acids long. Germline CDR1 and CDR2: SGHDN and FVKESK. V was clipped by 2 bases and J by 4 bases, with 14 bases between them. As DNA, the CDR3 is TGTGCCAGCAGCCAAAGCTACTACGTGGGCACTGAAGCTTTCTTT. This translates into CASSQSYYVGTEAFF. The entire variable domain, with the rest obtained from reference TRBV14 and TRBJ1-1, is as follows: EAGVTQFPSHSVIEKGQTVTLRCDPISGHDNLYWYRRVMGKEIKFLLHFVKESKQDESGMPNNRFLAERTGGTYSTLKVQPAELEDSGVYFCASSQSYYVGTEAFFGQGTRLTVV.

The V gene is TRBV20-1, the J gene TRBJ1-6; TRBD1 might be the D (6 bases). The CDR3 spans 14 residues. Germline CDR1 DFQATT, CDR2 SNEGSKA (reference sequence). V shed 1 base and J shed 10 bases, with 14 bases lying between them. CDR3 sequence: CSARGRGTRSPLHF. The CDR3 region has the DNA TGCAGTGCTAGAGGAAGGGGGACTCGGTCACCCCTCCACTTT.

The V gene is TRBV7-3, the J gene TRBJ1-2, with TRBD1 identical over 9 bases. The J segment lost 5 bases and the V segment lost 2 bases, leaving 0 bases of the junction unmatched. CDR3 length equals 13 residues. Germline V gene data show CDR1 as SGHTA and CDR2 as FQGTGA. CDR3 in amino acids: CASSLGTGYGYTF. For the CDR3, the DNA is TGTGCCAGCAGCTTAGGGACAGGGTATGGCTACACCTTC.

This clonotype has a handful of counts. The CDR3 bases are TGTGCCAGCAGCGATGGGGCTAGCGGGGGTTACAGCTCCTACGAGCAGTACTTC. The encoded protein is CASSDGASGGYSSYEQYF. This sequence joins TRBV7-6 and TRBJ2-7; 10 bases are a match to TRBD2. CDR1 and CDR2 from the germline V gene are SGHVS and FNYEAQ. This CDR3 has 18 amino acids. The junction had 13 bases not matched to a gene; V was cut back by 5 bases and J by 0 bases. The full variable domain, rest sourced from reference TRBV7-6 and TRBJ2-7, is GAGVSQSPRYKVTKRGQDVALRCDPISGHVSLYWYRQALGQGPEFLTYFNYEAQQDKSGLPNDRFSAERPEGSISTLTIQRTEQRDSAMYRCASSDGASGGYSSYEQYFGPGTRLTVT.

This clonotype turned up a few times. CDR3: CASSFSDFPDTYEQYF. CDR3 bases: TGTGCCAGCAGCTTCTCGGACTTCCCAGATACCTACGAGCAGTACTTC. The V gene is TRBV7-9, the J gene TRBJ2-7; possible D gene TRBD2, 5 bases. Germline CDR1 reads SEHNR; CDR2 reads FQNEAQ (reference sequence). This CDR3 contains 16 residues. V dropped 3 bases and J dropped 2 bases, with 17 bases sitting between them.

This clonotype has a handful of counts. The chain employs TRBV6-6 and TRBJ2-3; the D is unclear. The CDR3 has 14 amino acids. Germline-derived CDR1 and CDR2 are MNHNY and SVGAGI (reference sequence). V was trimmed by 2 bases and J by 2 bases, leaving 8 bases between them. DNA of the CDR3: TGTGCCAGCAGTTACAGAATAGTCACAGATACGCAGTATTTT. Protein: CASSYRIVTDTQYF.

This clonotype was counted ten times or more. The genes are TRBV27 and TRBJ2-1; no clear D. CDR1 MNHEY and CDR2 SMNVEV come from the germline V gene (reference sequence). The CDR3 is 14 amino acids. V gave up 5 bases and J gave up 8 bases, with 16 bases separating them. The CDR3 sequence is CASSKTPSGDEQFF. The CDR3 nucleotides are TGTGCCAGCAGTAAAACCCCTAGTGGGGATGAGCAGTTCTTC.

V is TRBV25-1 and J is TRBJ1-2; no firm D call. CDR3 length equals 16 residues. The ends were cut back, 1 base at V and 2 bases at J, with 14 bases in the middle. Germline V gene data show CDR1 as MGHDK and CDR2 as SYGVNS. CDR3 residues: CASSEWSGVLNYGYTF. Written as DNA, the CDR3 is TGTGCCAGCAGTGAATGGAGTGGGGTCTTAAACTATGGCTACACCTTC.

In its sample, this clonotype was seen a few times. The chain joins TRBV29-1 to TRBJ1-2, with D possibly matching TRBD1 (5 bases). The germline gives CDR1 SQVTM, CDR2 ANQGSEA. This CDR3 is 12 amino acids long. Between the trimmed V and J ends, which lost 3 bases and 6 bases, there was a span of 11 bases. The CDR3 spells CSVEGGFDGYTF. The CDR3 region has the DNA TGCAGCGTTGAGGGGGGGTTTGATGGCTACACCTTC.

This clonotype was observed a few times. This chain links TRBV5-6 with TRBJ1-1; no reliable D call. From germline, CDR1 is SGHDT and CDR2 YYEEEE. This CDR3 is 12 amino acids long. V was trimmed by 1 base and J by 3 bases, leaving 4 bases between them. As DNA, the CDR3 is TGTGCCAGCAGCTTGAGAGACACTGAAGCTTTCTTT. As protein: CASSLRDTEAFF. Full variable domain (remainder filled in from reference TRBV5-6 and TRBJ1-1): DAGVTQSPTHLIKTRGQQVTLRCSPKSGHDTVSWYQQALGQGPQFIFQYYEEEERQRGNFPDRFSGHQFPNYSSELNVNALLLGDSALYLCASSLRDTEAFFGQGTRLTVV.

V is TRBV7-9 and J is TRBJ2-3; 8 positions match TRBD2. With 2 bases clipped from V and 6 bases from J, the junction kept 1 base outside the gene matches. This CDR3 is 13 amino acids long. In germline, CDR1 is SEHNR, CDR2 FQNEAQ (reference sequence). This chain's CDR3 is CASSLRGGDTQYF. DNA for the CDR3: TGTGCCAGCAGCTTACGCGGGGGGGATACGCAGTATTTT.

The V call is TRBV7-9, the J call TRBJ1-2, with D perhaps TRBD1 (6 bases). The CDR3 covers 14 residues. The germline V gene has CDR1 SEHNR and CDR2 FQNEAQ (reference sequence). Trimming left V 5 bases short and J 8 bases short, with 18 bases between. The DNA of the CDR3 is TGTGCCAGCAGCCTCCCTGGGACGGGGGGCGGCTACACCTTC. As protein: CASSLPGTGGGYTF.